This T cell receptor (beta chain) originates from a study of blood T cells in healthy people across ages. Primed by a sample-barcoded 5' primer and a J-beta primer mix, a second PCR proceeded for about 7 to 12 cycles. TCRdb redid the calling of the 5' RACE reads with MiXCR, one entry per CDR3 protein. The repertoire consists of over 700,000 distinct CDR3 sequences, with around 25% occurring once and the leading ten covering 8% to 10%. Germline CDR1 SGHAT, CDR2 FQNNGV. The J segment lost 3 bases and the V segment lost 5 bases, leaving 10 bases of the junction unmatched. The CDR3 runs to 16 residues. These same data were also listed under a study on T cells of mothers and their children. That investigation notes: Per mother, over 8 million TCR beta CDR3 reads were obtained; per child, around 2.9 million. Compared with unrelated pairs, related mother-child pairs had slightly higher, non-significant overlap.

Source material: blood. This chain uses TRBV11-2 with TRBJ1-1; 9 bases agree with TRBD1. The clonotype originates from a boy between 10 and 17 years old in good health. The CDR3 is CASSPWDRVKYTEAFF. The CDR3 DNA is TGTGCCAGCAGCCCTTGGGACAGGGTTAAATACACTGAAGCTTTCTTT. The full variable domain, with the rest looked up from reference TRBV11-2 and TRBJ1-1, is EAGVAQSPRYKIIEKRQSVAFWCNPISGHATLYWYQQILGQGPKLLIQFQNNGVVDDSQLPKDRFSAERLKGVDSTLKIQPAKLEDSAVYLCASSPWDRVKYTEAFFGQGTRLTVV.